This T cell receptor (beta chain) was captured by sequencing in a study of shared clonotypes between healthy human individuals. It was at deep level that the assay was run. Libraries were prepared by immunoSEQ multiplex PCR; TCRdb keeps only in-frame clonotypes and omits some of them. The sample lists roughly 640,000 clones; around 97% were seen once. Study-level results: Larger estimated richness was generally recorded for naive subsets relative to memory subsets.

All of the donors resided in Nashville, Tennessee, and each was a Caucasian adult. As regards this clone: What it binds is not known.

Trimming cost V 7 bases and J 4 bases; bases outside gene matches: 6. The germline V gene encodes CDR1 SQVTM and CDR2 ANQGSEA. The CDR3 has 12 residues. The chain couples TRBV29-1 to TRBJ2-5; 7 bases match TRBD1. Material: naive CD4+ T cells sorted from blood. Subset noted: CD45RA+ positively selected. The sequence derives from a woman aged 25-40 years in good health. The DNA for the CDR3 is TGCAGCGCCGACAGGGTAGGAGAGACCCAGTACTTC. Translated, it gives CSADRVGETQYF.